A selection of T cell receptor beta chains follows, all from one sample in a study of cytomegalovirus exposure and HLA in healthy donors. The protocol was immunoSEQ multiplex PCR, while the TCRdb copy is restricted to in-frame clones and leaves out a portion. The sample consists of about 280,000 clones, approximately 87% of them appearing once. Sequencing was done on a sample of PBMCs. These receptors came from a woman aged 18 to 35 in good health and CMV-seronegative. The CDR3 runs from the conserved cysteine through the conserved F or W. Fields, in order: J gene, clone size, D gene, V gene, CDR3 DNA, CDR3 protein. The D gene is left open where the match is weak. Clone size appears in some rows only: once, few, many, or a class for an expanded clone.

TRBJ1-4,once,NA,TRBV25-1,TGTGCCAGCAGTCGCGGGTCTCGGGAAAAACTGTTTTTT,CASSRGSREKLFF
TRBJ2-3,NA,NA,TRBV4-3,TGCGCCAGCAGCCAAGGCCTAGCAGCGCAGTATTTT,CASSQGLAAQYF
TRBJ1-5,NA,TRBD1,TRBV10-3,TGTGCCACCCGGACAGGAGTTAGCAATCAGCCCCAGCATTTT,CATRTGVSNQPQHF
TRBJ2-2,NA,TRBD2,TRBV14,TGTGCCAGCAGCCACCTCAGCGGGAGCGGGACCGGGGAGCTGTTTTTT,CASSHLSGSGTGELFF
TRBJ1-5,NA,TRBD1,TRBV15,TGTGCCACCAGCAGAACAGGGGGTGGCAATCAGCCCCAGCATTTT,CATSRTGGGNQPQHF
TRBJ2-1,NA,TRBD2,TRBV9,TGTGCCAGCAGCGCCCCGGGGGGGTACAATGAGCAGTTCTTC,CASSAPGGYNEQFF
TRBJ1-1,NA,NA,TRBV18,TGTGCCAGCTCACCAGGGCGGAACACTGAAGCTTTCTTT,CASSPGRNTEAFF
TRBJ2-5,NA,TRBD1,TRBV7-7,TGTGCTAGCAGCACCGGGACAGTCTCCGGAGAGACCCAGTACTTC,CASSTGTVSGETQYF
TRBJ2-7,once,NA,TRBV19,TGTGCCAGTAGTCAGTGGGGGCTGGGTGAGCAGTACTTC,CASSQWGLGEQYF
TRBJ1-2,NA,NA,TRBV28,TGTGCCAGCAGTTTCAGGGGCGTTTTTAATGGCTACACCTTC,CASSFRGVFNGYTF
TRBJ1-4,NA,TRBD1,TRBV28,TGTGCCAGCAGTGTGCCGACAGGGGGTTTGTCCGAAAAACTGTTTTTT,CASSVPTGGLSEKLFF
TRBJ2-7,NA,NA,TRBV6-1,TGTGCCAGCAGTGTGGACAGAGCCTACGAGCAGTACTTC,CASSVDRAYEQYF
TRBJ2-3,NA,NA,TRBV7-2,TGTGCCAGCAGCCAGGTAGGGCAGGGATCGGCAGATACGCAGTATTTT,CASSQVGQGSADTQYF
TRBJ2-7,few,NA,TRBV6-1,TGTGCCAGCGTCTTTAGTCAAGTATACGAGCAGTACTTC,CASVFSQVYEQYF
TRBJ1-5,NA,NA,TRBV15,TGTGCCACCAGAGGGGAGGTGACGAGCAATCAGCCCCAGCATTTT,CATRGEVTSNQPQHF
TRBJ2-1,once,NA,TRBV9,TGTGCCAGCAGCGTTGCTGGACTAACCTACAATGAGCAGTTCTTC,CASSVAGLTYNEQFF
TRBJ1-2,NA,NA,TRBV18,TGTGCCAGCGGGGGGGCCCGAAACCACGAACTAGTTGGCTACACCTTC,CASGGARNHELVGYTF
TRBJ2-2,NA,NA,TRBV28,TGTGCCAGCAGTTTGTTTTCTCCGAGTAGGGGAACCGGGGAGCTGTTTTTT,CASSLFSPSRGTGELFF
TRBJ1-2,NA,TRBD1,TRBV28,TGTGCCAGCAGTCAGGGGGCGGGTAGATATGGCTACACCTTC,CASSQGAGRYGYTF
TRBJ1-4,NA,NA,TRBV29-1,TGCAGCGTTTGGGGCGGTGGTAATGAAAAACTGTTTTTT,CSVWGGGNEKLFF
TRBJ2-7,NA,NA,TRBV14,TGTGCCAGCAGCCAAGTCCAGGGATTTATCGGCGAGCAGTACTTC,CASSQVQGFIGEQYF
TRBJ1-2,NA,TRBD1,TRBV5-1,TGCGCCAGCAGCTTGGACCCGTCTAGGGGGCAGAGGCTTGGCTACACCTTC,CASSLDPSRGQRLGYTF
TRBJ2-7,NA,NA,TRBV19,TGTGCCAGTAGGCAAAATAACAGGGCCCACGAGCAGTACTTC,CASRQNNRAHEQYF
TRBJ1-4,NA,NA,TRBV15,TGTGCCACCAGCAGAGGACAGCTTAATGAAAAACTGTTTTTT,CATSRGQLNEKLFF
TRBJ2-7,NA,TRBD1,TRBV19,TGTGCCAGTAGTATGCCGGGACAGGGAATCTACGAGCAGTACTTC,CASSMPGQGIYEQYF
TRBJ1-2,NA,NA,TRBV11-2,TGTGCCAGCAGCTCCGAGGGCACGTCGATGAACTATGGCTACACCTTC,CASSSEGTSMNYGYTF
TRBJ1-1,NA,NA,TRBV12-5,TGTGCTAGTGGTTTCGGTCTGAACACTGAAGCTTTCTTT,CASGFGLNTEAFF
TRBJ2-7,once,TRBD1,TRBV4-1,TGCGCCAGCAGCCTGCCCGGGACAGGGAATTACGAGCAGTACTTC,CASSLPGTGNYEQYF
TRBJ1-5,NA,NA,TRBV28,TGTGCCAGCAGTGCGGACAGTCTTCATCTTAATCAGCCCCAGCATTTT,CASSADSLHLNQPQHF
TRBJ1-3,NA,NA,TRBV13,TGTGCCAGCAGCTACTCCTTAGAGGTTTTCTCCTCTGGAAACACCATATATTTT,CASSYSLEVFSSGNTIYF
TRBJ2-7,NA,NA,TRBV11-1,TGTGCCAGCAGCTTCCTCACGCGCCAGGGGGGAACCTCCTACGAGCAGTACTTC,CASSFLTRQGGTSYEQYF
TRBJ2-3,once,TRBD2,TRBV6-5,TGTGCCAGCAGTTACTCGGGACTAGCGGGAGCAGATACGCAGTATTTT,CASSYSGLAGADTQYF
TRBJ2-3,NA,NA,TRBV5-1,TGCGCCAGCAGCATCAGGGTTACAGATACGCAGTATTTT,CASSIRVTDTQYF
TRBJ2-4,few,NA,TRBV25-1,TGTGCCAGCGTCGACGAGGTCGGCGGGTCTAAAAACATTCAGTACTTC,CASVDEVGGSKNIQYF
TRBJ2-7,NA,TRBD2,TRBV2,TGTGCCACTCAAGTGGCGGGAGGGTACGAGCAGTACTTC,CATQVAGGYEQYF
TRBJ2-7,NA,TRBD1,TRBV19,TGTGCCAGTAGCCAGGACAGGGACTACGAGCAGTACTTC,CASSQDRDYEQYF
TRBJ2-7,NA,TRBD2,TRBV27,TGTGCCAGCGCATCAAGGGGCGGGGGTGCGTACGAGCAGTACTTC,CASASRGGGAYEQYF
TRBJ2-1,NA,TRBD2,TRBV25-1,TGTGCCAGCAGTGAGGAGACTAGCGGGAGGGCCCATGAGCAGTTCTTC,CASSEETSGRAHEQFF
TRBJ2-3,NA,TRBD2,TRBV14,TGTGCCAGCAGCCAGTTAGCGGGATTCGCAGATACGCAGTATTTT,CASSQLAGFADTQYF
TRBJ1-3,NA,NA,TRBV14,TGTGCCAGCAGCCAAGATGCGGCCTGGAACACCATATATTTT,CASSQDAAWNTIYF
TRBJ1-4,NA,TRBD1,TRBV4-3,TGCGCCAGCAGCCAAGATACCGGGACAGGGGGAAATGAAAAACTGTTTTTT,CASSQDTGTGGNEKLFF
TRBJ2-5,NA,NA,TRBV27,TGTGCCAGCAGTTTTCTTCGGGGAGAGACCCAGTACTTC,CASSFLRGETQYF
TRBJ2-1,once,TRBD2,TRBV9,TGTGCCAGCAGCCCACCGGGACTAGCGGGAGGCACCTACAATGAGCAGTTCTTC,CASSPPGLAGGTYNEQFF
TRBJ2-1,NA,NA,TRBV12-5,TGTGCTAGTGGTTTGGGGGGACTTACTACTAGAGGGGAGCAGTTCTTC,CASGLGGLTTRGEQFF
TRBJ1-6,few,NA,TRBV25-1,TGTGCCAGCAGCCCCCCCGGAGGGCGCATGACACCCCTCCACTTT,CASSPPGGRMTPLHF
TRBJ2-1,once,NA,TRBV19,TGTGCCAGTAGTCTCCGGACAGAGAGGAGGCAGTTCTTC,CASSLRTERRQFF
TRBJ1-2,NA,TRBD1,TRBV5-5,TGTGCCAGCAGCCCTCTACACGCTGACAGGGTGGCTAACTATGGCTACACCTTC,CASSPLHADRVANYGYTF